These 30 T cell receptor beta chains were all obtained from the same sample, sequenced in a study of vaccination and CD4 T cells after COVID-19. Treatment denoted: approximately nine-day PBMC culture with coronavirus spike peptide pools or control peptides (ViraFEST assay). The antigens for these receptors are not known. At the Johns Hopkins FTIC core, DNA taken from cultured CD4+ T cells was sequenced by way of the Oncomine TCR Beta short-read assay. TCRdb re-called the PCR reads with MiXCR, one entry per CDR3 protein. The repertoire holds 11,000 to 15,000 distinct CDR3 sequences, with 43% as singletons. Sequenced: cultured CD4+ T cells from blood. All receptors derive from a human donor with COVID-19.

This clonotype was picked up a small number of times. V is TRBV24-1 and J is TRBJ2-5, with D possibly TRBD2 on 5 matching bases. V gave up 4 bases and J gave up 2 bases, with 13 bases separating them. CDR3 size: 15 residues. CDR1 and CDR2 from the germline V gene are KGHDR and SFDVKD. The CDR3 nucleotides are TGTGCCACCAGTGACCCCGGTCCGGGGCAAGAGACCCAGTACTTC. Translation gives CATSDPGPGQETQYF.

This clonotype was seen more than once but under ten times. This chain joins TRBV11-3 and TRBJ1-1; D is undetermined. The CDR3 totals 15 residues. CDR1 and CDR2 (germline): SGHNT, YENEEA. Deletions cut 5 bases from V and 5 bases from J, with 18 bases between. The CDR3 reads CASSHLFGRGTEAFF. CDR3 bases: TGTGCCAGCAGCCACCTTTTTGGGCGAGGGACTGAAGCTTTCTTT. Full variable domain (missing parts from reference TRBV11-3 and TRBJ1-1): EAGVVQSPRYKIIEKKQPVAFWCNPISGHNTLYWYLQNLGQGPELLIRYENEEAVDDSQLPKDRFSAERLKGVDSTLKIQPAELGDSAVYLCASSHLFGRGTEAFFGQGTRLTVV.

The V call is TRBV7-2, the J call TRBJ2-7, with 8 bases fitting TRBD2. The CDR3 contains 14 residues. In germline, CDR1 is SGHTA, CDR2 FQGNSA. J was trimmed by 6 bases and V by 1 base; bases with no gene match: 5. In DNA, the CDR3 is TGTGCCAGCAGCTTAGACTTTCGGGGGGGCGAGCAGTACTTC. Its protein product is CASSLDFRGGEQYF.

The chain couples TRBV11-3 to TRBJ1-1; D is unclear. The germline CDR1 and CDR2 sequences are SGHNT and YENEEA. Trimming removed 1 base at V and 0 bases at J, with 6 bases between. The CDR3 length is 14 residues. The chain's CDR3 is CASSLGNLNTEAFF. DNA for the CDR3: TGTGCCAGCAGCTTAGGAAATTTGAACACTGAAGCTTTCTTT.

This chain uses TRBV6-5 with TRBJ1-1; D call uncertain. Looked up from germline, CDR1 is MNHEY and CDR2 is SVGAGI. The CDR3 runs to 14 residues. V lost 2 bases, J lost 3 bases, and 10 bases lay in between. As DNA, the CDR3 is TGTGCCAGCAGTTACAGGGCTCAAGACACTGAAGCTTTCTTT. It translates to CASSYRAQDTEAFF.

The chain is built from TRBV12-3 or TRBV12-4 and TRBJ1-1; D ambiguous. Between the trimmed V and J ends, which lost 6 bases and 5 bases, there was a span of 22 bases. This CDR3 has 16 residues. The CDR3 DNA reads TGTGCCAGCAGCCTGAACCGGGCCCGTTTATCGACTGAAGCTTTCTTT. This gives the protein CASSLNRARLSTEAFF.

The V and J genes are TRBV2 and TRBJ1-1, with TRBD1 identical over 7 bases. The CDR3 length is 15 residues. In germline, CDR1 is SNHLY, CDR2 FYNNEI. Trimming at V came to 3 bases and at J to 4 bases, leaving 8 bases not matched to a gene. CDR3 region: CASSERGAGGTEAFF. The CDR3 nucleotides are TGTGCCAGCAGTGAGAGGGGGGCAGGGGGCACTGAAGCTTTCTTT.

The V gene is TRBV11-3, the J gene TRBJ2-7, with 7 bases fitting TRBD1. CDR3 length: 12 residues. Germline assignment: CDR1 SGHNT and CDR2 YENEEA. V shed 10 bases and J 4 bases; nucleotides not matched to a gene: 7. The CDR3 nucleotides read TGTGCCACTGGACAGGAACAATACGAGCAGTACTTC. Its protein product is CATGQEQYEQYF.

This clonotype was seen just once. This chain uses TRBV7-9 with TRBJ2-1; TRBD1 aligns across 12 bases. This CDR3 region has 15 residues. Trimming at V came to 5 bases and at J to 5 bases, leaving 4 bases not matched to a gene. Germline CDR1 and CDR2: SEHNR and FQNEAQ (reference sequence). CDR3 sequence reads: CASSTGQGADNEQFF. The CDR3 region has the DNA TGTGCCAGCAGCACGGGACAGGGGGCCGACAATGAGCAGTTCTTC.

V and J are TRBV24-1 and TRBJ2-7; possible D gene TRBD2, 5 bases. CDR1 is KGHDR, CDR2 SFDVKD, per germline. The CDR3 spans 13 residues. V lost 7 bases, J lost 5 bases, and 14 bases lay in between. CDR3 sequence: CATSRDSLDEQYF. CDR3 nucleotides: TGTGCCACCAGCCGGGATTCCCTGGACGAGCAGTACTTC.

The sample holds one count of this clonotype. The chain is built from TRBV29-1 and TRBJ2-1; TRBD2 agrees at 7 bases. V was pared by 2 bases and J by 11 bases, with 9 bases of the junction left unmatched. The CDR3 runs 13 residues. Germline CDR1 reads SQVTM; CDR2 reads ANQGSEA. The CDR3, as DNA: TGCAGCGTTGAATGGACTAGTATTGGTCAGCAGTTCTTC. Amino acids: CSVEWTSIGQQFF.

This clonotype has just a few counts. The chain has TRBV20-1 and TRBJ2-7; 7 bases match TRBD1. Germline V gene lookup returns CDR1 DFQATT and CDR2 SNEGSKA (reference sequence). The CDR3 totals 15 residues. V lost 1 base, J lost 2 bases, and 8 bases stayed unmatched. The CDR3 here is CSARARQGEPYEQYF. The CDR3 bases are TGCAGTGCTAGAGCCCGACAGGGTGAGCCCTACGAGCAGTACTTC.

CDR3 nucleotide sequence: TGTGCCAGCAGCTTAAACGGAGAGACCCAGTACTTC. It yields the protein CASSLNGETQYF. V is TRBV7-9 and J is TRBJ2-5; D is undetermined. Germline V gives CDR1 SEHNR, CDR2 FQNEAQ (reference sequence). The CDR3 spans 12 residues. The germline V and J ends were trimmed by 2 bases and 4 bases, with 5 bases remaining between them.

The chain employs TRBV11-3 and TRBJ2-2; a weak D match, TRBD2 (7 bases). Trimming shortened V by 1 base and J by 2 bases, and 14 bases separated the two germline ends. Looked up from germline, CDR1 is SGHNT and CDR2 is YENEEA. The length of the CDR3 is 17 residues. For the CDR3, the DNA is TGTGCCAGCAGCTTAGGTCGCGGGGGCCCTAACACCGGGGAGCTGTTTTTT. This codes for CASSLGRGGPNTGELFF.

The gene calls are TRBV12-3 or TRBV12-4 and TRBJ2-1; 9 nucleotides line up with TRBD2. The CDR3 is 18 residues long. With V trimmed by 2 bases and J by 7 bases, 15 bases remained unmatched. This CDR3 is CASSLYLRGLAGSNEQFF. CDR3 in DNA: TGTGCCAGCAGTTTATACTTGAGGGGTCTAGCGGGGAGTAATGAGCAGTTCTTC.

The table lists this clonotype with a few counts. J is TRBJ1-1 and V is TRBV20-1; no reliable D call. Trimming stripped 6 bases from V and 8 bases from J, with 13 bases between. The germline CDR1 and CDR2 sequences are DFQATT and SNEGSKA (reference sequence). The CDR3 has 11 amino acids. The CDR3 protein is CSAPDRREAFF. The CDR3 nucleotides read TGCAGTGCCCCGGACCGCCGCGAAGCTTTCTTT.

This chain links TRBV5-4 with TRBJ2-5; TRBD1 might be the D (6 bases). CDR3 length: 16 amino acids. Deletions cut 0 bases from V and 5 bases from J, with 17 bases between. Germline CDR1 is SGHNT and CDR2 is YYREEE (reference sequence). In DNA form, the CDR3 reads TGTGCCAGCAGCTTGGAGGTAGCAGGGGAAGGGGAGACCCAGTACTTC. It codes for CASSLEVAGEGETQYF.

This clonotype was found a few times. The V call is TRBV20-1, the J call TRBJ2-7; 7 bases line up with TRBD1. The trim removed 5 bases at V and 2 bases at J, leaving 9 bases unmatched. From germline, CDR1 is DFQATT and CDR2 SNEGSKA (reference sequence). The CDR3 contains 14 residues. Here the CDR3 DNA reads TGCAGTGCTTCGATTCCTACAGGGGCCTACGAGCAGTACTTC. The encoded protein is CSASIPTGAYEQYF.

The chain carries TRBV10-2 and TRBJ2-3; TRBD1 might be the D (5 bases). CDR3 length equals 12 residues. The ends were cut back, 5 bases at V and 9 bases at J, with 12 bases in the middle. Germline V gene data show CDR1 as WSHSY and CDR2 as SAAADI. CDR3 bases: TGCGCCAGCAGTCCAGACAGACTGACGCAGTATTTT. Amino acids: CASSPDRLTQYF.

This clonotype was seen a single time. Here the CDR3 reads CASSSPTGRVGRTGELFF. In DNA form, the CDR3 reads TGTGCCAGCAGCTCTCCGACAGGGCGCGTCGGTAGGACCGGGGAGCTGTTTTTT. This rearrangement joins TRBV5-4 to TRBJ2-2, with TRBD1 identical over 7 bases. Germline V gene lookup returns CDR1 SGHNT and CDR2 YYREEE (reference sequence). This CDR3 contains 18 residues. Losses at the gene ends were 3 bases for V and 5 bases for J; bases not matched to a gene: 16.

This chain joins TRBV10-3 and TRBJ1-1; 7 bases align to TRBD1. The CDR3 spans 16 residues. Germline CDR1 ENHRY, CDR2 SYGVKD. J lost 5 bases, V lost 6 bases, and 15 bases had no gene match. The CDR3 DNA sequence: TGTGCCATCAGCCCCACAGGGGAGGGAGGTTTTACTGAAGCTTTCTTT. It specifies CAISPTGEGGFTEAFF.

This clonotype qualifies as medium-sized. The chain employs TRBV11-3 and TRBJ1-1; TRBD1 matches at 11 bases. This CDR3 region has 16 residues. J lost 6 bases, V lost 4 bases, and 10 bases had no gene match. Germline lookup yields CDR1 SGHNT and CDR2 YENEEA. CDR3 region: CASSWAGQGALSEAFF. DNA of the CDR3: TGTGCCAGCAGCTGGGCCGGACAGGGGGCTTTGTCTGAAGCTTTCTTT. Drawing the rest from reference TRBV11-3 and TRBJ1-1, the complete variable domain is EAGVVQSPRYKIIEKKQPVAFWCNPISGHNTLYWYLQNLGQGPELLIRYENEEAVDDSQLPKDRFSAERLKGVDSTLKIQPAELGDSAVYLCASSWAGQGALSEAFFGQGTRLTVV.

The chain uses TRBV30 and TRBJ1-4; D unresolved. Germline V lookup: CDR1 GTSNPN, CDR2 SVGIG (reference sequence). The CDR3 runs to 15 residues. The V end was cut by 0 bases, the J end by 3 bases, with 11 bases between. The CDR3 sequence is CAWSVTTRANEKLFF. CDR3 coding DNA: TGTGCCTGGAGTGTAACGACACGGGCTAATGAAAAACTGTTTTTT.

The rearrangement uses TRBV20-1 and TRBJ2-7, with 9 bases identical to TRBD1. This CDR3 region has 14 residues. Germline V gives CDR1 DFQATT, CDR2 SNEGSKA (reference sequence). After removal of 3 bases from V and 4 bases from J, the junction contained 7 bases not matched to a gene. The CDR3 sequence is CSARTGQGGYEQYF. The CDR3 coding sequence is TGCAGTGCTAGGACGGGACAGGGAGGGTACGAGCAGTACTTC.

V is TRBV6-1 and J is TRBJ2-1; 10 positions match TRBD2. Per germline, CDR1 MNHNS and CDR2 SASEGT. V gave up 5 bases and J gave up 0 bases; unmatched junction bases: 4. CDR3 length: 16 residues. CDR3 protein: CASSKLAGSSYNEQFF. The DNA for the CDR3 is TGTGCCAGCAGTAAACTAGCGGGGAGCTCCTACAATGAGCAGTTCTTC.

This clonotype has only a few counts. V usage is TRBV6-1 and J usage is TRBJ2-5; no clear D gene. The V gene's germline CDR1 is MNHNS and CDR2 SASEGT. Between the trimmed V and J ends, which lost 4 bases and 5 bases, there was a span of 11 bases. This CDR3 has 13 residues. The CDR3 coding sequence is TGTGCCAGCAGTGGATCAGGTTTTGAGACCCAGTACTTC. Encoded protein: CASSGSGFETQYF.

The chain recombines TRBV24-1 with TRBJ2-2, with D perhaps TRBD1 (6 bases). Germline V gene lookup returns CDR1 KGHDR and CDR2 SFDVKD. V shed 7 bases and J shed 8 bases, with 13 bases lying between them. The CDR3 runs to 13 residues. Here the CDR3 DNA reads TGTGCCACCAGACAGGGTATCGGAGGGGAGCTGTTTTTT. It codes for CATRQGIGGELFF.

This clonotype was recorded a few times. The V gene is TRBV7-2, the J gene TRBJ2-5; D ambiguous. Per germline, CDR1 SGHTA and CDR2 FQGNSA. Trimming stripped 1 base from V and 5 bases from J, with 17 bases between. The CDR3 is 16 residues long. In DNA form, the CDR3 reads TGTGCCAGCAGCTTAGATGGAAGCCCCGCTGGCGAGACCCAGTACTTC. This gives the protein CASSLDGSPAGETQYF.

The V call is TRBV11-3, the J call TRBJ1-1; 10 bases fit TRBD1. The germline gives CDR1 SGHNT, CDR2 YENEEA. The CDR3 contains 15 residues. Losses at the gene ends were 3 bases for V and 4 bases for J; bases not matched to a gene: 5. For the CDR3, the DNA is TGTGCCAGCAGCTTCACAGGACAGGGGGGCACTGAAGCTTTCTTT. As protein: CASSFTGQGGTEAFF.

This clonotype was counted a few times. V usage is TRBV7-8 and J usage is TRBJ2-5; TRBD2 matches at 7 bases. Germline assignment: CDR1 SGHVS and CDR2 FQNEAQ. The CDR3 sequence is 16 residues long. The V segment lost 1 base and the J segment 5 bases; nucleotides outside the gene matches: 10. For the CDR3, the DNA is TGTGCCAGCAGCTTAGGGGGGGGAGGGACCAGGGAGACCCAGTACTTC. Translating gives CASSLGGGGTRETQYF.